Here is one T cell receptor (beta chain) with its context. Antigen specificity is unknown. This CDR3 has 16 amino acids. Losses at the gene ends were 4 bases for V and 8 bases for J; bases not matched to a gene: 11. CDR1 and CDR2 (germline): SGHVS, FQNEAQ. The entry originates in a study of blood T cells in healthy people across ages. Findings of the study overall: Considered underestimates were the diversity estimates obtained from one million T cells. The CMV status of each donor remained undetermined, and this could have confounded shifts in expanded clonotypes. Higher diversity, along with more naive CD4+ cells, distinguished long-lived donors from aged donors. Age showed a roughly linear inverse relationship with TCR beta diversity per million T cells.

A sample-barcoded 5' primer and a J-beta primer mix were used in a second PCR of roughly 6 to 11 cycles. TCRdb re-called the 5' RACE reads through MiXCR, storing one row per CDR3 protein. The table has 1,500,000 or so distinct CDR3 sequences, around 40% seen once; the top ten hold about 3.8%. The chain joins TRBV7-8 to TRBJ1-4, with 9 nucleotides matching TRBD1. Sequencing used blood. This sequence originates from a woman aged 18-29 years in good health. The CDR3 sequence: CASSSNNRGRGEKLFF. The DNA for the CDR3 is TGTGCCAGCAGCTCAAATAACAGGGGGCGAGGAGAAAAACTGTTTTTT.